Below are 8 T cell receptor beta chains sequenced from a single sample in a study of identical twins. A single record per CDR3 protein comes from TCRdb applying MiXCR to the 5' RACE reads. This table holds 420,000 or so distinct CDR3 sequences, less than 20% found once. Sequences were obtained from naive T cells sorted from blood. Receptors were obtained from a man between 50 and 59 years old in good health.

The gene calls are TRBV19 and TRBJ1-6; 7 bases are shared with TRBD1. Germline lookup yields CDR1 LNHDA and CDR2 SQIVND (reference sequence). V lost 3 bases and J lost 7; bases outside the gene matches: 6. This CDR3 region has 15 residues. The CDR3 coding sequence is TGTGCCAGTAGTATTGGGGGGACAGTCAATTCACCCCTCCACTTT. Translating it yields CASSIGGTVNSPLHF.

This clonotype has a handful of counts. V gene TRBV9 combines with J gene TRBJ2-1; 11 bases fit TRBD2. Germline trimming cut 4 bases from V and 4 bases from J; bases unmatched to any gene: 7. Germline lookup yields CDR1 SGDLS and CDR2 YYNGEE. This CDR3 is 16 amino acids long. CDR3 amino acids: CASSLRGLADYNEQFF. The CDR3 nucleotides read TGTGCCAGCAGCCTCCGGGGACTAGCGGATTACAATGAGCAGTTCTTC.

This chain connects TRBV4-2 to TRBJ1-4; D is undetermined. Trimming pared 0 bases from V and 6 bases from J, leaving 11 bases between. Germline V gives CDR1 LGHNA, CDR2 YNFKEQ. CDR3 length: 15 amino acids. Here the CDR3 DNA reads TGTGCCAGCAGCCAAGAGAACTATCAGGATGAAAAACTGTTTTTT. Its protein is CASSQENYQDEKLFF.

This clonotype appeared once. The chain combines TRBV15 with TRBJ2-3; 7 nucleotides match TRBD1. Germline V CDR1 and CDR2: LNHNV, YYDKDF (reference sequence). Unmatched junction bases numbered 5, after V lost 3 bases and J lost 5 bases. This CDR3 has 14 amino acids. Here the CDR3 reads CATSSYRDRDTQYF. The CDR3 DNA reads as TGTGCCACCAGCAGTTACCGGGACAGAGATACGCAGTATTTT.

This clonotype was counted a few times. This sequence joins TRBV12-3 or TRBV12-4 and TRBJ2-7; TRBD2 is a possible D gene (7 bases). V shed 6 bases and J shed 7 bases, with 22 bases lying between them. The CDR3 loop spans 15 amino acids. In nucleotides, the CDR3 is TGTGCCAGCAGCCCCGGCTCGGGGGGCTACGGGGAGCAGTACTTC. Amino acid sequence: CASSPGSGGYGEQYF.

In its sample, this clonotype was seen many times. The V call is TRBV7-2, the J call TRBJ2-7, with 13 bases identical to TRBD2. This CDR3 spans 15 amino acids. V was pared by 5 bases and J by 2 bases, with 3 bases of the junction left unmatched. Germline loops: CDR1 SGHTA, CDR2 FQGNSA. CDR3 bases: TGTGCCAGCAGCGCCGGGACTAGCGGGACCTACGAGCAGTACTTC. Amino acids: CASSAGTSGTYEQYF.

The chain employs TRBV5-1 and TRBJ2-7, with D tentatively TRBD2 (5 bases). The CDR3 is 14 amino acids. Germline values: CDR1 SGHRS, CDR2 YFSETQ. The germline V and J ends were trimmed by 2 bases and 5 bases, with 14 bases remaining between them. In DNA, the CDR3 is TGCGCCAGCAGCTTTAGGGAGTTTTACCACGAGCAGTACTTC. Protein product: CASSFREFYHEQYF.

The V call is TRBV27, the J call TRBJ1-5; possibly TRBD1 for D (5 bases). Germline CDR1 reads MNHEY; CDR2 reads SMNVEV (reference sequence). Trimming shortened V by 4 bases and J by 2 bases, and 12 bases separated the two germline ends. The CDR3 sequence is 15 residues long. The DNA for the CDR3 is TGTGCCAGCAGTTCTCTTCTGGGGGGCAATCAGCCCCAGCATTTT. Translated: CASSSLLGGNQPQHF.